Listed here are 28 T cell receptor beta chains from one sample, sequenced in a study of blood T cell repertoires in COVID-19. Produced via immunoSEQ multiplex PCR; TCRdb's table is partial and in-frame only. The table includes 90,000 to 120,000 clones, about 85% detected once. Sequencing was performed on peripheral blood. These TCRs come from a human donor in a cohort sampled during active COVID-19.

This chain uses TRBV2 with TRBJ2-4; TRBD2 agrees at 13 bases. Unmatched junction bases numbered 6, after V lost 6 bases and J lost 7 bases. The CDR3 has 15 residues. Germline V gene lookup returns CDR1 SNHLY and CDR2 FYNNEI. This CDR3 is CASSVGTSGTNIQYF. The CDR3 DNA sequence: TGTGCCAGCAGCGTCGGGACTAGCGGGACCAACATTCAGTACTTC.

This chain uses TRBV18 with TRBJ2-7, with D perhaps matching TRBD2 (5 bases). Germline V CDR1 and CDR2: KGHSH, LQKENI. V gave up 3 bases and J gave up 3 bases, with 9 bases separating them. The CDR3 sequence is 13 residues long. CDR3 coding DNA: TGTGCCAGCTCACCCCCCGGAGGCTACGAGCAGTACTTC. Protein product: CASSPPGGYEQYF.

The chain links TRBV19 to TRBJ1-2; no clear D gene. V was cut by 9 bases and J by 4 bases, with 15 bases left in between. CDR1 is LNHDA and CDR2 is SQIVND in the germline V gene (reference sequence). The CDR3 spans 13 residues. CDR3 coding DNA: TGTGCCAGCAGCACCGACGGAGGCTATGGCTACACCTTC. Translated, it gives CASSTDGGYGYTF. The full variable domain, completed using reference TRBV19 and TRBJ1-2, is DGGITQSPKYLFRKEGQNVTLSCEQNLNHDAMYWYRQDPGQGLRLIYYSQIVNDFQKGDIAEGYSVSREKKESFPLTVTSAQKNPTAFYLCASSTDGGYGYTFGSGTRLTVV.

The chain is built from TRBV5-1 and TRBJ2-5; 8 bases line up with TRBD2. Per the germline V gene, CDR1 is SGHRS and CDR2 is YFSETQ. The CDR3 is 15 amino acids. Trimming cost V 0 bases and J 4 bases; bases outside gene matches: 5. CDR3 sequence reads: CASSLGPTSGETQYF. The CDR3 DNA is TGCGCCAGCAGCTTGGGCCCCACTAGCGGAGAGACCCAGTACTTC.

The gene calls are TRBV28 and TRBJ1-1; perhaps TRBD1 as D (6 bases). CDR3 size: 16 residues. Trimming pared 4 bases from V and 0 bases from J, leaving 15 bases between. Germline V gene sequence: CDR1 MDHEN, CDR2 SYDVKM. CDR3 loop: CASSSPNRVMNTEAFF. In nucleotides, the CDR3 is TGTGCCAGCAGTTCACCCAACAGGGTTATGAACACTGAAGCTTTCTTT.

This clone came up once. This chain connects TRBV5-5 to TRBJ2-5, with a weak D call TRBD2 (5 bases). Per the germline V gene, CDR1 is SGHKS and CDR2 is YYEKEE (reference sequence). V was cut by 4 bases and J by 5 bases, with 9 bases left in between. CDR3 length: 12 amino acids. CDR3 DNA sequence: TGTGCCAGCAGCCCGGAGGCTGAGACCCAGTACTTC. This encodes CASSPEAETQYF.

The rearrangement links TRBV28 to TRBJ1-1, with a possible D match to TRBD1 (6 bases). CDR3 size: 14 residues. Germline assignment: CDR1 MDHEN and CDR2 SYDVKM. V lost 2 bases, J lost 4 bases, and 11 bases lay in between. As DNA, the CDR3 is TGTGCCAGCAGTTTAATAGGCAGGGGCACTGAAGCTTTCTTT. Translation: CASSLIGRGTEAFF.

The chain is built from TRBV7-8 and TRBJ1-4, with D maybe TRBD1 (6 bases). This CDR3 is built from 18 residues. The V gene's germline CDR1 is SGHVS and CDR2 FQNEAQ. Trimming stripped 1 base from V and 0 bases from J, with 15 bases between. In DNA form, the CDR3 reads TGTGCCAGCAGCTTAGTGGTGATCAGGACAGCAACTAATGAAAAACTGTTTTTT. It codes for CASSLVVIRTATNEKLFF.

The chain uses TRBV4-1 and TRBJ2-5; D possibly corresponds to TRBD1 (5 bases). Trimming cost V 1 base and J 5 bases, with 14 bases left between them. The CDR3 totals 15 residues. Germline lookup yields CDR1 MGHRA and CDR2 YSYEKL. CDR3 in amino acids: CASSQGVGARETQYF. As DNA, the CDR3 is TGCGCCAGCAGCCAAGGTGTTGGGGCCAGGGAGACCCAGTACTTC.

This clone was detected only once. This chain links TRBV9 with TRBJ1-5; TRBD1 matches at 9 bases. The CDR3 runs 20 residues. Trimming removed 0 bases from V and 2 bases from J; junction bases left unmatched: 15. The germline V gene has CDR1 SGDLS and CDR2 YYNGEE. CDR3 loop: CASSVVWDRVRSGGNQPQHF. In DNA form, the CDR3 reads TGTGCCAGCAGCGTAGTCTGGGACAGGGTTCGGAGTGGTGGCAATCAGCCCCAGCATTTT.

The rearrangement joins TRBV30 to TRBJ2-7, with 9 bases that match TRBD1. The V gene end was trimmed by 3 bases and the J gene end by 4 bases; junction bases not matched to a gene: 4. The CDR3 spans 13 residues. The germline V gene has CDR1 GTSNPN and CDR2 SVGIG (reference sequence). The CDR3, as DNA: TGTGCCTGGAGCCCAGGGACAGGGTACGAGCAGTACTTC. Encoded protein: CAWSPGTGYEQYF.

This rearrangement joins TRBV3-1 (or the pseudogene TRBV3-2) to TRBJ2-7, with TRBD1 as a possible D gene (5 bases). The CDR3 is made up of 15 amino acids. Germline values: CDR1 LGHDT, CDR2 YNNKEL (reference sequence). V was shortened by 0 bases and J by 2 bases, with 11 bases between the two germline ends. CDR3 sequence: CASSQDQGQTYEQYF. CDR3 nucleotides: TGTGCCAGCAGCCAAGATCAGGGTCAGACCTACGAGCAGTACTTC.

The chain carries TRBV7-7 and TRBJ2-5; tentatively, D is TRBD2 (6 bases). Germline V lookup: CDR1 SSHAT, CDR2 FNYEAQ (reference sequence). This CDR3 is 16 amino acids long. The V and J ends lost 4 bases and 5 bases respectively, with 20 bases between them. The CDR3 DNA is TGTGCCAGCAGCTCCCGGGGGACGGTAGGAAGGGAGACCCAGTACTTC. This codes for CASSSRGTVGRETQYF.

The V call is TRBV25-1, the J call TRBJ1-6; 9 bases agree with TRBD1. V lost 5 bases and J lost 6; bases outside the gene matches: 8. Germline CDR1 and CDR2: MGHDK and SYGVNS. CDR3 length equals 16 residues. DNA for the CDR3: TGTGCCAGCAGTCTAAAAGGGACAGGGCTTAATTCACCCCTCCACTTT. It translates to CASSLKGTGLNSPLHF. The whole variable domain, filled in from reference TRBV25-1 and TRBJ1-6, reads EADIYQTPRYLVIGTGKKITLECSQTMGHDKMYWYQQDPGMELHLIHYSYGVNSTEKGDLSSESTVSRIRTEHFPLTLESARPSHTSQYLCASSLKGTGLNSPLHFGNGTRLTVT.

V is TRBV5-6 and J is TRBJ1-2, with 8 bases lining up with TRBD1. The V gene's germline CDR1 is SGHDT and CDR2 YYEEEE. The CDR3 covers 15 residues. Unmatched junction bases numbered 5, after V lost 2 bases and J lost 2 bases. For the CDR3, the DNA is TGTGCCAGCAGCTTCCCGGGACAGGTGAACTATGGCTACACCTTC. It encodes CASSFPGQVNYGYTF. Filled out from reference TRBV5-6 and TRBJ1-2, the complete variable domain reads DAGVTQSPTHLIKTRGQQVTLRCSPKSGHDTVSWYQQALGQGPQFIFQYYEEEERQRGNFPDRFSGHQFPNYSSELNVNALLLGDSALYLCASSFPGQVNYGYTFGSGTRLTVV.

This sequence joins TRBV5-1 and TRBJ2-5; D is undetermined. CDR3 length equals 13 residues. The germline V gene encodes CDR1 SGHRS and CDR2 YFSETQ. V dropped 4 bases and J dropped 5 bases, with 12 bases sitting between them. The CDR3 DNA is TGCGCCAGCAGCCTCCTTCCCGGGGAGACCCAGTACTTC. Protein: CASSLLPGETQYF.

The V gene is TRBV7-9, the J gene TRBJ1-2; the D gene is possibly TRBD1 (6 bases). The CDR3 runs 15 residues. V lost 5 bases to trimming and J lost 4 bases, with 17 bases between them. Germline V gene data show CDR1 as SEHNR and CDR2 as FQNEAQ (reference sequence). In DNA form, the CDR3 reads TGTGCCAGCAGCCCCACATTGGACAGCCCCTATGGCTACACCTTC. Protein: CASSPTLDSPYGYTF.

This chain uses TRBV6-2 or TRBV6-3 with TRBJ2-3; a possible D gene is TRBD2 (5 bases). V was clipped by 4 bases and J by 4 bases, with 9 bases between them. The CDR3 extends over 13 amino acids. Germline CDR1 reads MNHEY; CDR2 reads SVGEGT. In DNA form, the CDR3 reads TGTGCCAGCAGTTTCCGGGGATCAGATACGCAGTATTTT. This gives the protein CASSFRGSDTQYF.

This clone appeared a few times. The V gene is TRBV28, the J gene TRBJ2-2; D gene ambiguous. The CDR3 covers 12 residues. CDR1 and CDR2 (germline): MDHEN, SYDVKM. The V end lost 7 bases, the J end lost 5 bases, and 8 bases lay between the germline ends. Here the CDR3 DNA reads TGTGCCAGCATCCCCAGAACCGGGGAGCTGTTTTTT. Protein sequence: CASIPRTGELFF.

This chain links TRBV3-1 (or the pseudogene TRBV3-2) with TRBJ2-1, with a weak D call TRBD2 (6 bases). The CDR3 loop spans 12 amino acids. Germline CDR1 reads LGHDT; CDR2 reads YNNKEL (reference sequence). The V gene lost 10 bases and the J gene lost 6 bases, with 13 bases spanning the gap. Here the CDR3 reads CATSTSVNEQFF. Written as DNA, the CDR3 is TGTGCCACCTCGACTAGTGTCAATGAGCAGTTCTTC.

The rearrangement uses TRBV11-3 and TRBJ2-6, with unresolved D. The germline V and J ends were trimmed by 4 bases and 2 bases, with 6 bases remaining between them. The CDR3 is 14 residues long. Germline CDR1 and CDR2: SGHNT and YENEEA. CDR3 in DNA: TGTGCCAGCAGCTCTGGAGCTGGGGCCAACGTCCTGACTTTC. Translated, it gives CASSSGAGANVLTF.

The V call is TRBV7-9, the J call TRBJ2-7; 13 nucleotides align to TRBD2. The CDR3 covers 16 residues. The V gene end was trimmed by 1 base and the J gene end by 5 bases; junction bases not matched to a gene: 5. Germline V gene data show CDR1 as SEHNR and CDR2 as FQNEAQ (reference sequence). For the CDR3, the DNA is TGTGCCAGCAGCTTAGGACTAGCGGGAGGCCAAAACGAGCAGTACTTC. Its protein is CASSLGLAGGQNEQYF.

The rearrangement uses TRBV9 and TRBJ2-1; D uncertain. This CDR3 has 14 amino acids. The germline CDR1 and CDR2 sequences are SGDLS and YYNGEE. The V end lost 0 bases, the J end lost 5 bases, and 9 bases lay between the germline ends. CDR3 in amino acids: CASSVAGENNEQFF. Here the CDR3 DNA reads TGTGCCAGCAGCGTAGCCGGAGAGAACAATGAGCAGTTCTTC.

CDR3 amino acids: CASIGQGITGELFF. Written as DNA, the CDR3 is TGCGCCAGCATCGGCCAGGGAATCACCGGGGAGCTGTTTTTT. This chain uses TRBV5-1 with TRBJ2-2; possibly TRBD1 for D (5 bases). The CDR3 is made up of 14 amino acids. V lost 6 bases to trimming and J lost 4 bases, with 13 bases between them. CDR1 and CDR2 (germline): SGHRS, YFSETQ.

This chain links TRBV6-5 with TRBJ2-2; D is possibly TRBD2 (5 bases). V lost 6 bases to trimming and J lost 10 bases, with 6 bases between them. The length of the CDR3 is 10 residues. CDR1 and CDR2 from the germline V gene are MNHEY and SVGAGI. CDR3 nucleotides: TGTGCCAGCAGCGGGGAGGAGCTGTTTTTT. Its translation: CASSGEELFF.

V and J are TRBV2 and TRBJ2-6; tentatively, D is TRBD2 (5 bases). Deletions cut 2 bases from V and 2 bases from J, with 10 bases between. Germline V gives CDR1 SNHLY, CDR2 FYNNEI. CDR3 length: 16 amino acids. CDR3 sequence reads: CASSEIARAGANVLTF. CDR3 DNA sequence: TGTGCCAGCAGTGAAATTGCGAGGGCTGGGGCCAACGTCCTGACTTTC.

In this sample, this clone turned up once. This chain connects TRBV10-3 to TRBJ1-1, with TRBD1 as a possible D gene (5 bases). CDR1 and CDR2 from the germline V gene are ENHRY and SYGVKD. The CDR3 loop spans 15 amino acids. V dropped 3 bases and J dropped 5 bases, with 16 bases sitting between them. CDR3 region: CAISELVGGETEAFF. The CDR3 DNA sequence: TGTGCCATCAGTGAATTAGTTGGGGGGGAAACTGAAGCTTTCTTT.

Points on this clone: The junction departs from germline at one end; a sequencing error may be responsible. Other nucleotide sequences in the sample specify the same CDR3. This chain joins TRBV24-1 and TRBJ1-1; D might be TRBD1 (5 bases). CDR3 length: 16 residues. Germline V gene sequence: CDR1 KGHDR, CDR2 SFDVKD. The CDR3 DNA sequence: TGTGCCACCAGTCCCCCCGGAAGGGGTACGGGCACTGAAGCCTTCTTT. It is translated as CATSPPGRGTGTEAFF.